This T cell receptor beta chain was captured by sequencing in a study of blood T cell repertoires in COVID-19. Original handling: Amplification of reference gene primers provided the estimated nucleated cell counts. Method: immunoSEQ multiplex PCR; TCRdb's copy keeps in-frame clones and lacks some. D and trimming were read from the DNA, whereas the V and J calls and clone size are those reported in that table. The data contain around 300,000 clones, about 89% of them singletons. In Cohort 3, a recovered donor had either two negative PCRs, clearance, or symptom resolution. This CDR3 is 14 amino acids long. Trimming removed 4 bases at V and 3 bases at J, with 10 bases between. The V gene's germline CDR1 is LNHDA and CDR2 SQIVND (reference sequence).

The clonotype was recovered from a woman in her twenties or thirties who had recovered from COVID-19. Source material: PBMCs or T cells enriched from blood (not recorded which). The chain carries TRBV19 and TRBJ2-1, with D possibly being TRBD2 (5 bases). CDR3 DNA: TGTGCCAGTAGTACAATACTAGGCTACAATGAGCAGTTCTTC. It codes for CASSTILGYNEQFF.